Below, 7 T cell receptor beta chains from the same sample are listed, as sequenced in a study of cytomegalovirus exposure and HLA in healthy donors. PCR primers comprised 60 Vbeta and 13 Jbeta primers. Assay: immunoSEQ multiplex PCR; the TCRdb copy retains only in-frame clones and omits some. The data show 150,000 to 200,000 clones, roughly three quarters seen once. Sequenced input: PBMCs. The receptors were gathered from a woman aged 50 to 60 in good health and CMV-seronegative.

This clone came up once. At one of its ends the junction is not consistent with the germline gene, which may arise from a read error. The same CDR3 can be traced to other DNA sequences in this sample. The chain combines TRBV6-1 with TRBJ1-2, with TRBD1 identical over 8 bases. The CDR3 sequence is 15 residues long. Germline CDR1 reads MNHNS; CDR2 reads SASEGT. CDR3 sequence reads: CASSTGQGRGYGYTF. The CDR3 nucleotides read TGTGCTAGCAGCACCGGACAGGGCCGTGGCTATGGCTACACCTTC.

The V call is TRBV9, the J call TRBJ2-2, with 7 positions matching TRBD1. The V gene end was trimmed by 0 bases and the J gene end by 6 bases; junction bases not matched to a gene: 5. Germline CDR1 and CDR2: SGDLS and YYNGEE. The CDR3 extends over 15 amino acids. The CDR3 DNA follows: TGTGCCAGCAGCGTAGGACAGGGTCTGCCCGGGGAGCTGTTTTTT. Its protein is CASSVGQGLPGELFF.

The V gene is TRBV7-2, the J gene TRBJ1-1; 7 nucleotides match TRBD1. Germline V CDR1 and CDR2: SGHTA, FQGNSA. This CDR3 has 15 amino acids. V lost 5 bases and J lost 2; bases outside the gene matches: 8. CDR3 nucleotide sequence: TGTGCCAGCAGCCGCTCGGGACAGTCTAACACTGAAGCTTTCTTT. Its protein is CASSRSGQSNTEAFF.

The J gene is TRBJ2-5, the V gene TRBV7-2; 10 nucleotides line up with TRBD2. Per the germline V gene, CDR1 is SGHTA and CDR2 is FQGNSA. This CDR3 spans 14 amino acids. Unmatched junction bases numbered 10, after V lost 8 bases and J lost 7 bases. The CDR3 here is CASRKLAGSGTQYF. The CDR3 DNA is TGTGCCAGCCGTAAACTAGCGGGGAGTGGGACCCAGTACTTC.

The V call is TRBV4-2, the J call TRBJ1-2; 7 nucleotides align to TRBD1. Germline CDR1 and CDR2: LGHNA and YNFKEQ. Trimming took 2 bases from V and 4 from J; bases not matched to a gene: 7. The CDR3 has 15 amino acids. The DNA for the CDR3 is TGTGCCAGCAGCCAAATCACCACAGGGGCCTATGGCTACACCTTC. Translating gives CASSQITTGAYGYTF.

This chain connects TRBV7-3 to TRBJ1-1; a possible D gene is TRBD1 (5 bases). Germline V gene sequence: CDR1 SGHTA, CDR2 FQGTGA. Trimming took 5 bases from V and 0 from J, leaving 10 bases between them. This CDR3 has 14 residues. In DNA form, the CDR3 reads TGTGCCAGCAGCGTGGGGGGGGTGAACACTGAAGCTTTCTTT. Its protein is CASSVGGVNTEAFF.

J is TRBJ1-1 and V is TRBV7-9; TRBD1 matches 7 bases. Germline lookup yields CDR1 SEHNR and CDR2 FQNEAQ (reference sequence). This CDR3 contains 19 residues. V shed 5 bases, J shed 0 bases, and the junction held 18 bases outside the gene matches. CDR3 region: CASSHSPTRQGRLNTEAFF. The CDR3 nucleotides are TGTGCCAGCAGCCACTCACCCACAAGACAGGGTCGGCTGAACACTGAAGCTTTCTTT.